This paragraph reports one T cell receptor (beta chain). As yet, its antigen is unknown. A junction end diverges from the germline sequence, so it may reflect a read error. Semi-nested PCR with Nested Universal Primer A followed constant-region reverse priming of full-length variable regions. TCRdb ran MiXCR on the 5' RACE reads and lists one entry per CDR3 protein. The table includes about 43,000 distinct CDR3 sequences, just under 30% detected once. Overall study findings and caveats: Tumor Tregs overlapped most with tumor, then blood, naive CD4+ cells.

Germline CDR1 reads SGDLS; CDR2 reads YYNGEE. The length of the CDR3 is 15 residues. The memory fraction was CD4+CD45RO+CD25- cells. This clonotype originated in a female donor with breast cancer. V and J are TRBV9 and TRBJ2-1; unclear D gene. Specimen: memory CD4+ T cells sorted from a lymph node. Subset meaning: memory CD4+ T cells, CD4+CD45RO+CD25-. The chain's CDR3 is CASSPDPSSYDEQFF. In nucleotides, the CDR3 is TGTGCCAGCAGCCCTGACCCGAGCTCCTACGATGAGCAGTTCTTC.